This entry lists 13 T cell receptor beta chains sequenced from one sample in a study of shared clonotypes between healthy human individuals. Here immunoSEQ multiplex PCR was the method, and the copy in TCRdb shows in-frame clones only, minus some. The sample lists 2 million to 2.5 million clones, 90% to 97% seen once, with roughly 0.13% in the top ten. The sequencing sample was made of naive CD4+ T cells sorted from blood. The subset was: CD45RA+ positively selected. Receptors were obtained from a man aged 18 to 30 in good health.

The chain carries TRBV5-1 and TRBJ2-1, with 8 positions matching TRBD2. There are 14 residues in the CDR3. The ends lost 3 bases at V and 10 bases at J; junction bases unmatched: 9. The germline gives CDR1 SGHRS, CDR2 YFSETQ. The CDR3 nucleotides are TGCGCCAGCAGCTCCGGGGGGGCCCCTCTGGAGCAGTTCTTC. It yields the protein CASSSGGAPLEQFF.

As to this clone: This specimen includes other DNA sequences encoding the same CDR3. V gene TRBV6-1 combines with J gene TRBJ1-3; D gene uncertain. In germline, CDR1 is MNHNS, CDR2 SASEGT. CDR3 length equals 12 residues. V was clipped by 7 bases and J by 1 base, with 5 bases between them. The CDR3 region has the DNA TGTGCCAGCATCAGTTCTGGAAACACCATATATTTT. It encodes CASISSGNTIYF.

As concerns this clone: This sample also contains other DNA sequences that code for the same CDR3. This rearrangement joins TRBV9 to TRBJ1-6; 7 bases align to TRBD1. The CDR3 consists of 13 residues. CDR1 and CDR2 from the germline V gene are SGDLS and YYNGEE. The V segment lost 3 bases and the J segment 9 bases; nucleotides outside the gene matches: 3. The CDR3 nucleotides read TGTGCCAGCAGCGCAGGGGGAAGTTCACCCCTCCACTTT. Amino acid sequence: CASSAGGSSPLHF.

The rearrangement links TRBV5-1 to TRBJ1-6, with D unresolved. The germline CDR1 and CDR2 sequences are SGHRS and YFSETQ. The CDR3 spans 14 residues. Trimming cost V 0 bases and J 10 bases, with 11 bases left between them. The CDR3 bases are TGCGCCAGCAGCTTGGAAGGGAGTAAGTCACCCCTCCACTTT. It yields the protein CASSLEGSKSPLHF. The variable domain in full, completed from reference TRBV5-1 and TRBJ1-6, reads KAGVTQTPRYLIKTRGQQVTLSCSPISGHRSVSWYQQTPGQGLQFLFEYFSETQRNKGNFPGRFSGRQFSNSRSEMNVSTLELGDSALYLCASSLEGSKSPLHFGNGTRLTVT.

This clone has a handful of counts. The chain is built from TRBV7-6 and TRBJ2-7; 7 positions agree with TRBD1. V lost 5 bases, J lost 3 bases, and 4 bases stayed unmatched. CDR1 and CDR2 from the germline V gene are SGHVS and FNYEAQ. CDR3 size: 13 residues. The CDR3 DNA sequence: TGTGCCAGCAGCACAGACAGGGACTACGAGCAGTACTTC. Translation: CASSTDRDYEQYF. Supplemented by reference TRBV7-6 and TRBJ2-7, the full variable domain reads GAGVSQSPRYKVTKRGQDVALRCDPISGHVSLYWYRQALGQGPEFLTYFNYEAQQDKSGLPNDRFSAERPEGSISTLTIQRTEQRDSAMYRCASSTDRDYEQYFGPGTRLTVT.

The chain has TRBV5-1 and TRBJ2-3, with 9 bases aligning to TRBD1. Trimming removed 5 bases from V and 1 base from J; junction bases left unmatched: 5. CDR1 is SGHRS and CDR2 is YFSETQ in the germline V gene. This CDR3 has 15 amino acids. CDR3 DNA sequence: TGCGCCAGCAGAATGGGACAGGGAGGCACAGATACGCAGTATTTT. It encodes CASRMGQGGTDTQYF.

The chain carries TRBV5-1 and TRBJ1-2; D ambiguous. Germline lookup yields CDR1 SGHRS and CDR2 YFSETQ. Trimming cost V 0 bases and J 7 bases, with 10 bases left between them. This CDR3 contains 13 residues. CDR3 in DNA: TGCGCCAGCAGCTTGGGGAGCGTCCCTGGCTACACCTTC. Its protein product is CASSLGSVPGYTF.

This chain joins TRBV6-1 and TRBJ1-2; 7 nucleotides match TRBD1. The J segment lost 2 bases and the V segment lost 6 bases, leaving 6 bases of the junction unmatched. This CDR3 region has 14 residues. CDR1 is MNHNS and CDR2 is SASEGT in the germline V gene. The CDR3 region is CASRRGQLNYGYTF. The CDR3 DNA is TGTGCCAGCAGGAGGGGACAGCTAAACTATGGCTACACCTTC.

This chain uses TRBV28 with TRBJ2-7, with D perhaps assigned TRBD1 or TRBD2 (5 bases each). With 3 bases removed from V and 3 bases from J, the gap between germline ends came to 18 bases. The CDR3 has 16 residues. Per the germline V gene, CDR1 is MDHEN and CDR2 is SYDVKM. Here the CDR3 reads CASSFPTGRPNYEQYF. CDR3 DNA sequence: TGTGCCAGCAGTTTTCCCACGGGGCGGCCGAACTACGAGCAGTACTTC.

The chain combines TRBV7-8 with TRBJ2-3; 7 nucleotides line up with TRBD1. The CDR3 loop spans 18 amino acids. Trimming removed 0 bases from V and 3 bases from J; junction bases left unmatched: 12. Germline V gene data show CDR1 as SGHVS and CDR2 as FQNEAQ. The CDR3 nucleotides read TGTGCCAGCAGCTTAGCAAATCATCGGGCAGGGGGTACAGATACGCAGTATTTT. Protein sequence: CASSLANHRAGGTDTQYF.

J is TRBJ2-1 and V is TRBV7-2; TRBD2 agrees at 9 bases. Per germline, CDR1 SGHTA and CDR2 FQGNSA. The CDR3 covers 18 residues. V lost 8 bases to trimming and J lost 0 bases; unmatched junction nucleotides: 14. This chain's CDR3 is CASLSGRGGQDSYNEQFF. CDR3 sequence (DNA): TGTGCCAGCCTGAGCGGGCGGGGGGGCCAGGACTCCTACAATGAGCAGTTCTTC.

This clone was detected only a few times. The V call is TRBV5-1, the J call TRBJ1-5, with D possibly TRBD1 on 6 matching bases. With 5 bases removed from V and 3 bases from J, the gap between germline ends came to 12 bases. CDR3 length: 14 residues. The germline V gene has CDR1 SGHRS and CDR2 YFSETQ. CDR3 DNA sequence: TGCGCCAGCAGTCCCCAGGGGATCAATCAGCCCCAGCATTTT. As protein: CASSPQGINQPQHF.

The V gene is TRBV6-5, the J gene TRBJ2-3, with D tentatively TRBD2 (6 bases). V shed 6 bases and J shed 5 bases, with 9 bases lying between them. The CDR3 runs 12 residues. Germline CDR1 MNHEY, CDR2 SVGAGI. The CDR3 is CASSRDLDTQYF. The DNA of the CDR3 is TGTGCCAGCAGCAGGGACTTAGATACGCAGTATTTT.